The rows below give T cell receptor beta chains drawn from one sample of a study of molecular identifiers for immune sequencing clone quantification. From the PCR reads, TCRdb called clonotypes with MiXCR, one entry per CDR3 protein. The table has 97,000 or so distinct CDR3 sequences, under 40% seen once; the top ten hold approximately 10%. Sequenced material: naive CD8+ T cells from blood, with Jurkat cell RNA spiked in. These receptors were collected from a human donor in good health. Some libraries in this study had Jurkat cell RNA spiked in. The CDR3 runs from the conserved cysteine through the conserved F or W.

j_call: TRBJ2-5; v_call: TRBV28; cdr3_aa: CASNSGRGRSETQYF
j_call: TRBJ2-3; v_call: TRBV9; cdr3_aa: CASSFEREGLTDTQYF
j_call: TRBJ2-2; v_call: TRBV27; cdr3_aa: CASSWGLGTGELFF
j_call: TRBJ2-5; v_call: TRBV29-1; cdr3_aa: CSVGSQGDRGKENQYF
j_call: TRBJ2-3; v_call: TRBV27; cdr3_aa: CASNDGLASSTDTQYF
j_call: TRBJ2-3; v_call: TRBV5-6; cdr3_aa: CASTQGSVIDTQYF
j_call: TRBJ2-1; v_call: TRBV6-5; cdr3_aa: CASSAPGQGRGEQFF
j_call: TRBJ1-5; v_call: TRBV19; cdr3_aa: CASCEWEASNQPQHF
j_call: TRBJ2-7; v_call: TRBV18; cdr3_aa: CASSPSPPEQYF
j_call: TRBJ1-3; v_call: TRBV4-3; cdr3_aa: CASGGGLRNTIYF
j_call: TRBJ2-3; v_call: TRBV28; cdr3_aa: CASSLGLTDTQYF
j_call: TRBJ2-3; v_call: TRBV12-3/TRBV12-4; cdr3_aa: CASSLFVLPGRGTQYF
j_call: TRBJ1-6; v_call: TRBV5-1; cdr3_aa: CASSLEVNSPLHF
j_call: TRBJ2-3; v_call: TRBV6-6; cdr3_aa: CASRQGPETMDTQYF
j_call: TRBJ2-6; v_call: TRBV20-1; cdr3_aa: CSASPGLAGETGANVLTF
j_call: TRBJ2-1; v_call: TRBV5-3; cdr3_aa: CASSLAAGPCSPNEQFF
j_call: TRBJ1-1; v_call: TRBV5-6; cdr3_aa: CASTPRGWTEAFF
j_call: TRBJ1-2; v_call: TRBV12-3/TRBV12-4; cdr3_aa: CASSNGDYGYTF
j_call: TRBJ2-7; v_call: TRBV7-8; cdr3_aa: CASSPTLANEQYF
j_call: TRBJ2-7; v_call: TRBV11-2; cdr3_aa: CASSNGGPSSYEQYF
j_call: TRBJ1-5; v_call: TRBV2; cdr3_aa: CAVKGQSNQPQHF
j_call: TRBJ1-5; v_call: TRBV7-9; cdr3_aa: CASSPGSNQPQHF
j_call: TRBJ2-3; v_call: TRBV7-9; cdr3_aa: CASSPTGRLAGVDRDTQYF
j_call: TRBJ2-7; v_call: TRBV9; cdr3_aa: CASSVAGLAGVKQYF
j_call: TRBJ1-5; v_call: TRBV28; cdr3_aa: CASSPWATTLKPQHF
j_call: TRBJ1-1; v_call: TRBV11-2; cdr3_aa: CASSPGTGRWTEAFF
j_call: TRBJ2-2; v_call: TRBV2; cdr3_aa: CASSPTSGNAGELFF
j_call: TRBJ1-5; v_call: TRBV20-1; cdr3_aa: CSARDRSYQPQHF
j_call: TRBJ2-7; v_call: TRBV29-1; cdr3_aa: CSVEKDSRYF
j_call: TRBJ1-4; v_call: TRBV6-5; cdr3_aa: CASSYSTGIEKLFF
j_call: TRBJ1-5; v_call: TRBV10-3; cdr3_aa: CTISDSEGIYQPQHF
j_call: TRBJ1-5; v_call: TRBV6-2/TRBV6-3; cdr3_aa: CATSVLTVSNQPQHF
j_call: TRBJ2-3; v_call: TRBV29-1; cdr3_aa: CSVSPTGGLTDTQYF
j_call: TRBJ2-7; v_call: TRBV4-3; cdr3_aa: CASSQDRTGAYEQYF
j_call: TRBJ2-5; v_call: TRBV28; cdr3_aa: CASSFPPSGRTWEETQYF
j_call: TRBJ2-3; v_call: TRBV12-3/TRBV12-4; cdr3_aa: CASSSPARDTQYF
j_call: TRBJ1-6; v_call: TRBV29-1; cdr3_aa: CSVALPGGAKLNSPLHF
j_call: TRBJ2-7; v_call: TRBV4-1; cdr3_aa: CASSQEPPGTSAAYEQYF
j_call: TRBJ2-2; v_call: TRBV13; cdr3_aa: CASSLRNGELFF
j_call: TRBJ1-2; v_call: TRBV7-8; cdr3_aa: CASSSYPGTPSLDYGYTF